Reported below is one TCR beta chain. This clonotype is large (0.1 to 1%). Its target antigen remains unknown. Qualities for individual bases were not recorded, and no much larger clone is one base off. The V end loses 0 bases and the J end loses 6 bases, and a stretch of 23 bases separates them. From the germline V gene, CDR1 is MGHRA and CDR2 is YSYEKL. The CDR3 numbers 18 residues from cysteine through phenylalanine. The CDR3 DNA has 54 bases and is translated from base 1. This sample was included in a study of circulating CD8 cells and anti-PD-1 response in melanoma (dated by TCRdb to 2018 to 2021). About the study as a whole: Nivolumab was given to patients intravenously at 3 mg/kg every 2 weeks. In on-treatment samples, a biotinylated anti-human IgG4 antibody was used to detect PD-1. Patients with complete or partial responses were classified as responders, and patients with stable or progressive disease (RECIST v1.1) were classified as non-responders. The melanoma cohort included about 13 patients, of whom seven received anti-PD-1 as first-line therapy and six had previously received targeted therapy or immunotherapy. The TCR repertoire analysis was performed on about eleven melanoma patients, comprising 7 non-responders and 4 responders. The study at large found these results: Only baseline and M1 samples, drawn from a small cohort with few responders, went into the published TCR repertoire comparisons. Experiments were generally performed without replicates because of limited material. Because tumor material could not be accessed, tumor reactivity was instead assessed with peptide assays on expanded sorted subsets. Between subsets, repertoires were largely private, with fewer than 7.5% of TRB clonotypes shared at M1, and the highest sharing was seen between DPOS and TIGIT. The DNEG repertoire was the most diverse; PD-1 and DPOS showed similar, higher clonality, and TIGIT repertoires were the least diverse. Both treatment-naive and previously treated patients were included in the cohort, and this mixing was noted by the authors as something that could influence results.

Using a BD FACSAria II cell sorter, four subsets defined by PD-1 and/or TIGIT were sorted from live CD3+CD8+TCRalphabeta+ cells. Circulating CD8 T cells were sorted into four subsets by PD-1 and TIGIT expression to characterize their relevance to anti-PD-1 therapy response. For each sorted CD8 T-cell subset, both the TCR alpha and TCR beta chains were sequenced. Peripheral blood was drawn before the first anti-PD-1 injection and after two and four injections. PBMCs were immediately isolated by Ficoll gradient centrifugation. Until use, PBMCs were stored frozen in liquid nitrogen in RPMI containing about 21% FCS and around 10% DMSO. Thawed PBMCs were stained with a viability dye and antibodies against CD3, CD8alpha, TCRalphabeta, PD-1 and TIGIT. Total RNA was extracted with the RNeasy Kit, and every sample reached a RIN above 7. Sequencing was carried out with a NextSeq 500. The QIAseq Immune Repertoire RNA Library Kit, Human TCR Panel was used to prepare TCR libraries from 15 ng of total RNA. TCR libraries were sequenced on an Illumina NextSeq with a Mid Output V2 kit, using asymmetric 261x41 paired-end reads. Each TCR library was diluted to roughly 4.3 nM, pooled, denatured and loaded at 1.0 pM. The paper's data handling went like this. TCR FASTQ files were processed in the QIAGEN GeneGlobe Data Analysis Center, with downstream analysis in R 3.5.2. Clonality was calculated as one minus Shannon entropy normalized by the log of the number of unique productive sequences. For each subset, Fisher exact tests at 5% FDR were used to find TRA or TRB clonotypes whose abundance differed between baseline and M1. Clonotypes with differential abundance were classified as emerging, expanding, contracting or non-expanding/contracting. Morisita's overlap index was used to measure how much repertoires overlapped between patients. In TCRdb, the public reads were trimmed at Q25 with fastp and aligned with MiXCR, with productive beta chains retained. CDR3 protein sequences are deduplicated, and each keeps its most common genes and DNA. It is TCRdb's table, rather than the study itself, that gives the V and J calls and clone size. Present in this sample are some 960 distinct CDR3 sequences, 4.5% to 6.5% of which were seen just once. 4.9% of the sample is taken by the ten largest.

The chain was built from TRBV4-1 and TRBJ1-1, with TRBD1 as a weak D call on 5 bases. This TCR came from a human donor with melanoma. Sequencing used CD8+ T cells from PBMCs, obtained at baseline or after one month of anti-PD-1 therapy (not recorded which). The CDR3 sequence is CASSQDLRQGIRWAEAFF. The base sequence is TGCGCCAGCAGCCAAGATCTTCGGCAGGGAATCAGGTGGGCTGAAGCTTTCTTT.